Given below is one T cell receptor beta chain in context. Clones were sequenced by immunoSEQ multiplex PCR, and TCRdb holds only the in-frame ones, with some missing. The sample consists of under 300,000 clones, 87% of them appearing once. The record originates from a study of blood T cell repertoires in COVID-19. Study at large: Donors in the United States, Italy and Spain gave samples during acute or convalescent COVID-19. The analysed material was cDNA or gDNA that came from T cells, B-cell-depleted T cells, or PBMCs.

The ends lost 0 bases at V and 4 bases at J; junction bases unmatched: 8. CDR1 and CDR2 (germline): SGHRS, YFSETQ. CDR3 length: 16 amino acids. Sequences were obtained from peripheral blood. The receptor was derived from a man aged 60 to 69 who had recovered from COVID-19. The rearrangement joins TRBV5-1 to TRBJ2-5; 8 nucleotides match TRBD2. The CDR3 reads CASSLGAGGAGETQYF. DNA of the CDR3: TGCGCCAGCAGCTTGGGCGCCGGGGGGGCAGGAGAGACCCAGTACTTC.